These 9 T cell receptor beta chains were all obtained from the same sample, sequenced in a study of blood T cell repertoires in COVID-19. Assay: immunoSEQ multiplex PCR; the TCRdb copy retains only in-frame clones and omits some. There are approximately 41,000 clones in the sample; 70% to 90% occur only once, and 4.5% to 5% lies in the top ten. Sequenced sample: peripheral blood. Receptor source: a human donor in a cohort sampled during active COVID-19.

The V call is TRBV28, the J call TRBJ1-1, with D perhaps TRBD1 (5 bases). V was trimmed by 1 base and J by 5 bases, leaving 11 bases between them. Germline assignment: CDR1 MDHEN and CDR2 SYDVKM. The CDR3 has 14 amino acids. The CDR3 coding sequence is TGTGCCAGCAGTTTATTCTCCGGGGGGACTGAAGCTTTCTTT. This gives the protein CASSLFSGGTEAFF. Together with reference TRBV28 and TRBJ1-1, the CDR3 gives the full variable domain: DVKVTQSSRYLVKRTGEKVFLECVQDMDHENMFWYRQDPGLGLRLIYFSYDVKMKEKGDIPEGYSVSREKKERFSLILESASTNQTSMYLCASSLFSGGTEAFFGQGTRLTVV.

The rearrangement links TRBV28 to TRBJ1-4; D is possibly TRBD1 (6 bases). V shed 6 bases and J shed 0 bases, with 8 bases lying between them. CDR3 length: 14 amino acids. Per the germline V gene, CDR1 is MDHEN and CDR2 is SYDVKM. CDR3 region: CASREGATNEKLFF. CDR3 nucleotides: TGTGCCAGCAGAGAGGGGGCAACTAATGAAAAACTGTTTTTT.

CDR3 DNA sequence: TGTGCCACCAGCCGACAGGGACTTAATGAAAAACTGTTTTTT. The encoded protein is CATSRQGLNEKLFF. The rearrangement uses TRBV15 and TRBJ1-4, with 7 bases lining up with TRBD1. The CDR3 contains 14 residues. Germline trimming cut 5 bases from V and 4 bases from J; bases unmatched to any gene: 4. Per the germline V gene, CDR1 is LNHNV and CDR2 is YYDKDF (reference sequence).

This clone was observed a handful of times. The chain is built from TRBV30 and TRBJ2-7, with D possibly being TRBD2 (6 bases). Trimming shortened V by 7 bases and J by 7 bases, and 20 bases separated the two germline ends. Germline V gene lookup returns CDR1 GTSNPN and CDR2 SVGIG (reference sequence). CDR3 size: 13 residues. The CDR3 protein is CAYRRGPGREQYF. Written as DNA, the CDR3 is TGTGCCTATCGACGGGGACCGGGGAGGGAGCAGTACTTC.

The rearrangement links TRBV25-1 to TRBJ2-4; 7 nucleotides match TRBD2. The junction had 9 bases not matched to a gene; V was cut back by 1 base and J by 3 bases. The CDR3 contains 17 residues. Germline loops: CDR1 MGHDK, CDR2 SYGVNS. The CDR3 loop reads CASSESTLGGGKNIQYF. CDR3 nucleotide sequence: TGTGCCAGCAGTGAATCAACCCTGGGGGGGGGCAAAAACATTCAGTACTTC.

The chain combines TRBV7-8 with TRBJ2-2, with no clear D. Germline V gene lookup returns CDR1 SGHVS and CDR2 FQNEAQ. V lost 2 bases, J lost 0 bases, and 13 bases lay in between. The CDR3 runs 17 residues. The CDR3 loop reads CASSLSLNTANTGELFF. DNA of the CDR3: TGTGCCAGCAGCTTAAGTCTCAACACCGCGAACACCGGGGAGCTGTTTTTT.

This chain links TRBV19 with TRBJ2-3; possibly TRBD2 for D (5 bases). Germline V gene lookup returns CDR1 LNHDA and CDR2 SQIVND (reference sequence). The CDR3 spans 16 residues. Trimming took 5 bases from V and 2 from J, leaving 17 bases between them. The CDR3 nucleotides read TGTGCCAGTAGTTACGGGTGGGGAGTCGACACAGATACGCAGTATTTT. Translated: CASSYGWGVDTDTQYF.

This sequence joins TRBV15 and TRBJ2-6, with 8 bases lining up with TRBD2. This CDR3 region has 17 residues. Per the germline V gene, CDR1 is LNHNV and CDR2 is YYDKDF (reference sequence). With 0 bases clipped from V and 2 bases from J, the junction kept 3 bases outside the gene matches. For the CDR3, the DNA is TGTGCCACCAGCAGAGACTCGCGGGAGGCTGGGGCCAACGTCCTGACTTTC. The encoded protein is CATSRDSREAGANVLTF.

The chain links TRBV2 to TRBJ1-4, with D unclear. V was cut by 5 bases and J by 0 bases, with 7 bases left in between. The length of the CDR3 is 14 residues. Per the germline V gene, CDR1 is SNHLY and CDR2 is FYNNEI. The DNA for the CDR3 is TGTGCCAGCAGTCCGGGAGCAACTAATGAAAAACTGTTTTTT. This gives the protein CASSPGATNEKLFF.